Listed here are 20 T cell receptor beta chains from one sample, sequenced in a study of cytomegalovirus exposure and HLA in healthy donors. TCRdb's copy holds only in-frame clones and misses some; the assay was immunoSEQ multiplex PCR. The repertoire holds 300,000 to 350,000 clones, 88% seen once, with more than 0.95% in the top ten. The sequenced material came from PBMCs. The receptors were gathered from a young man in good health and CMV-seronegative.

The chain recombines TRBV5-5 with TRBJ1-4; no reliable D call. There are 14 residues in the CDR3. V lost 4 bases, J lost 10 bases, and 17 bases lay in between. Germline V gene sequence: CDR1 SGHKS, CDR2 YYEKEE (reference sequence). CDR3 sequence reads: CASSDGSGRGKLFF. The CDR3 coding sequence is TGTGCCAGCAGCGACGGATCAGGCCGGGGAAAACTGTTTTTT.

The CDR3 protein is CASSLDPGNTEAFF. DNA of the CDR3: TGTGCCAGCAGCTTGGATCCAGGAAACACTGAAGCTTTCTTT. This chain uses TRBV5-6 with TRBJ1-1; D is unclear. This CDR3 has 14 amino acids. Deletions cut 0 bases from V and 2 bases from J, with 8 bases between. Looked up from germline, CDR1 is SGHDT and CDR2 is YYEEEE.

The chain joins TRBV11-1 to TRBJ2-2; TRBD2 might be the D (6 bases). V lost 7 bases, J lost 1 base, and 16 bases lay in between. Germline CDR1 and CDR2: SGHAT and FQDESV (reference sequence). The CDR3 length is 16 residues. The CDR3 reads CASTPGTPMNTGELFF. CDR3 coding DNA: TGTGCCAGCACGCCCGGGACTCCCATGAACACCGGGGAGCTGTTTTTT.

The genes are TRBV7-9 and TRBJ1-4; D is unresolved. Trimming left V 7 bases short and J 0 bases short, with 15 bases between. CDR3 length: 16 residues. Germline lookup yields CDR1 SEHNR and CDR2 FQNEAQ (reference sequence). The CDR3 protein is CASIPASGATNEKLFF. In DNA, the CDR3 is TGTGCCAGCATCCCGGCATCCGGGGCAACTAATGAAAAACTGTTTTTT.

The chain joins TRBV5-1 to TRBJ2-7; 7 bases agree with TRBD1. The V and J ends lost 4 bases and 2 bases, in that order; junction bases with no gene match: 3. The CDR3 covers 13 residues. Germline V gene data show CDR1 as SGHRS and CDR2 as YFSETQ. The CDR3 protein is CASSQGTAYEQYF. For the CDR3, the DNA is TGCGCCAGCAGCCAGGGGACAGCCTACGAGCAGTACTTC.

This chain links TRBV14 with TRBJ1-2; 9 bases fit TRBD1. Unmatched junction bases numbered 5, after V lost 4 bases and J lost 2 bases. Germline CDR1 SGHDN, CDR2 FVKESK. The CDR3 consists of 15 residues. CDR3 DNA: TGTGCCAGCAGCCTCACCGGGACAGGGAACTATGGCTACACCTTC. Translated: CASSLTGTGNYGYTF.

The chain links TRBV5-5 to TRBJ2-7; 15 positions agree with TRBD2. This CDR3 comprises 16 residues. Trimming cost V 4 bases and J 4 bases; bases outside gene matches: 6. Looked up from germline, CDR1 is SGHKS and CDR2 is YYEKEE (reference sequence). The CDR3 is CASSTRTSGGAYEQYF. CDR3 nucleotides: TGTGCCAGCAGCACCAGGACTAGCGGGGGGGCGTACGAGCAGTACTTC.

V is TRBV19 and J is TRBJ1-5, with D maybe TRBD1 (6 bases). V was pared by 5 bases and J by 7 bases, with 12 bases between. The germline V gene encodes CDR1 LNHDA and CDR2 SQIVND (reference sequence). The CDR3 is 13 amino acids. DNA for the CDR3: TGTGCCAGTAGTCCACAGGGAAGGCAGCCCCAGCATTTT. This sequence encodes CASSPQGRQPQHF.

The chain links TRBV19 to TRBJ1-2; D may be TRBD1 (6 bases). Trimming removed 3 bases at V and 6 bases at J, with 14 bases between. CDR1 is LNHDA and CDR2 is SQIVND in the germline V gene (reference sequence). The length of the CDR3 is 14 residues. CDR3: CASSIRQGTNGYTF. CDR3 nucleotides: TGTGCCAGTAGTATCCGCCAGGGGACCAATGGCTACACCTTC.

This clone was picked up one time. This chain links TRBV27 with TRBJ2-2; 8 nucleotides agree with TRBD1. CDR1 MNHEY and CDR2 SMNVEV come from the germline V gene (reference sequence). V lost 1 base, J lost 6 bases, and 7 bases stayed unmatched. This CDR3 contains 16 residues. In nucleotides, the CDR3 is TGTGCCAGCAGTTTATTGGGGCAGGGGGCGGCCGGGGAGCTGTTTTTT. Its protein is CASSLLGQGAAGELFF.

This clone was observed a single time. This chain uses TRBV27 with TRBJ1-2; D is possibly TRBD1 (5 bases). The CDR3 loop spans 13 amino acids. Trimming pared 6 bases from V and 2 bases from J, leaving 10 bases between. Germline CDR1 is MNHEY and CDR2 is SMNVEV (reference sequence). The CDR3 loop reads CASRQTANYGYTF. In DNA form, the CDR3 reads TGTGCCAGCAGACAGACAGCAAACTATGGCTACACCTTC.

The rearrangement joins TRBV4-2 to TRBJ2-3, with TRBD1 as a possible D gene (5 bases). V was shortened by 0 bases and J by 5 bases, with 12 bases between the two germline ends. The CDR3 loop spans 15 amino acids. Germline lookup yields CDR1 LGHNA and CDR2 YNFKEQ. The CDR3 DNA reads as TGTGCCAGCAGCCAAGAAGGGCACCAGGGAGATACGCAGTATTTT. Its protein is CASSQEGHQGDTQYF.

The V gene is TRBV5-6, the J gene TRBJ2-1; D is possibly TRBD2 (5 bases). Trimming left V 1 base short and J 4 bases short, with 12 bases between. The CDR3 spans 15 residues. Germline V CDR1 and CDR2: SGHDT, YYEEEE. The CDR3 loop reads CASSLMPSGYNEQFF. As DNA, the CDR3 is TGTGCCAGCAGCTTGATGCCCTCGGGATACAATGAGCAGTTCTTC. Full variable domain (rest looked up from reference TRBV5-6 and TRBJ2-1): DAGVTQSPTHLIKTRGQQVTLRCSPKSGHDTVSWYQQALGQGPQFIFQYYEEEERQRGNFPDRFSGHQFPNYSSELNVNALLLGDSALYLCASSLMPSGYNEQFFGPGTRLTVL.

V and J are TRBV4-1 and TRBJ1-5; D may be TRBD1 (5 bases). The V end lost 4 bases, the J end lost 2 bases, and 15 bases lay between the germline ends. Germline V lookup: CDR1 MGHRA, CDR2 YSYEKL. This CDR3 has 16 amino acids. The CDR3 region is CASSLRAQGGNQPQHF. CDR3 bases: TGCGCCAGCAGCCTCCGGGCCCAGGGCGGCAATCAGCCCCAGCATTTT.

V and J are TRBV6-1 and TRBJ2-7; 9 bases fit TRBD1. Germline loops: CDR1 MNHNS, CDR2 SASEGT. The ends lost 5 bases at V and 0 bases at J; junction bases unmatched: 5. The CDR3 loop spans 15 amino acids. The CDR3 region is CASSQTGGGSYEQYF. Written as DNA, the CDR3 is TGTGCCAGCAGTCAGACAGGGGGTGGCTCCTACGAGCAGTACTTC.

The chain links TRBV2 to TRBJ1-1; D unclear. The CDR3 has 13 amino acids. Germline loops: CDR1 SNHLY, CDR2 FYNNEI. The V and J ends lost 4 bases and 6 bases respectively, with 12 bases between them. CDR3 in DNA: TGTGCCAGCAGTGCGGGATTATTCGCTGAAGCTTTCTTT. This translates into CASSAGLFAEAFF. The whole variable domain, remainder taken from reference TRBV2 and TRBJ1-1, is EPEVTQTPSHQVTQMGQEVILRCVPISNHLYFYWYRQILGQKVEFLVSFYNNEISEKSEIFDDQFSVERPDGSNFTLKIRSTKLEDSAMYFCASSAGLFAEAFFGQGTRLTVV.

This clone appeared once. The CDR3 here is CASSQWDRGLAPALGYTF. As DNA, the CDR3 is TGTGCCAGCAGTCAATGGGACAGGGGGCTCGCGCCCGCCTTAGGCTACACCTTC. The chain links TRBV25-1 to TRBJ1-2, with 12 nucleotides matching TRBD1. Per the germline V gene, CDR1 is MGHDK and CDR2 is SYGVNS. V dropped 5 bases and J dropped 8; count of bases not matched to a gene: 18. The CDR3 consists of 18 residues.

The V gene is TRBV6-5, the J gene TRBJ2-1; a possible D gene is TRBD2 (5 bases). With 8 bases removed from V and 4 bases from J, the gap between germline ends came to 12 bases. CDR3 length: 13 amino acids. Germline CDR1 reads MNHEY; CDR2 reads SVGAGI. The CDR3 DNA sequence: TGTGCCAGCGGACTGACACGATACAATGAGCAGTTCTTC. Its protein product is CASGLTRYNEQFF.

This clone was detected once. The genes are TRBV10-2 and TRBJ1-1, with D possibly matching TRBD1 (5 bases). This CDR3 is built from 15 residues. Germline CDR1 and CDR2: WSHSY and SAAADI. V gave up 3 bases and J gave up 8 bases, with 19 bases separating them. CDR3 loop: CASSDLWGREFEAFF. The DNA for the CDR3 is TGCGCCAGCAGTGATTTGTGGGGCAGGGAATTCGAAGCTTTCTTT.

The chain is built from TRBV19 and TRBJ2-7; a weak D match, TRBD2 (6 bases). CDR1 is LNHDA, CDR2 SQIVND, per germline (reference sequence). V was pared by 5 bases and J by 4 bases, with 12 bases between. The CDR3 is made up of 13 amino acids. CDR3 in DNA: TGTGCCAGTAGTGCCTCGGAGGGGTACGAGCAGTACTTC. Translated: CASSASEGYEQYF.